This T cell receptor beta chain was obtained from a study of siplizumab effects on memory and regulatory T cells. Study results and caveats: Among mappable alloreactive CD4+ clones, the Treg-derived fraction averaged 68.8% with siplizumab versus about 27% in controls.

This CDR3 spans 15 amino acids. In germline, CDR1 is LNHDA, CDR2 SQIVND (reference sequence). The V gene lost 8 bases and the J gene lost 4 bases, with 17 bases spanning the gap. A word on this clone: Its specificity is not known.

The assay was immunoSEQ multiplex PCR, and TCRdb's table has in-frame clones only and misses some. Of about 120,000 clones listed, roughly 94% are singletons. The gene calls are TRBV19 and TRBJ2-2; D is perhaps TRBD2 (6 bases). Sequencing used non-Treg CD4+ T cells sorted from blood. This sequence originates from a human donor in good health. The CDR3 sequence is CASSRSARGTGELFF. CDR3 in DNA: TGTGCCAGTTCCCGAAGTGCGCGGGGCACCGGGGAGCTGTTTTTT.